A single sample gave rise to the 20 T cell receptor beta chains below, sequenced in a study of T cells expressing NK-cell markers. One entry per CDR3 protein, without DNA, is what TCRdb gives after re-calling the 5' RACE reads. Its listing shows about 390,000 distinct CDR3 sequences. Specimen: blood T cells: a sorted CD56 or NKG2C T cell subset, CD4+ or CD8+ T cells, or bulk PBMC T cells (not recorded which). The receptors were gathered from a woman between 50 and 59 years old in good health.

V is TRBV5-1 and J is TRBJ2-1; TCRdb's assignment of TRBD1 cannot be checked, as there is no DNA. CDR3 length: 15 amino acids. Germline loops: CDR1 SGHRS, CDR2 YFSETQ. CDR3 residues: CASSLTGLSYNEQFF.

V usage is TRBV27 and J usage is TRBJ1-4. CDR1 is MNHEY and CDR2 is SMNVEV in the germline V gene (reference sequence). The length of the CDR3 is 18 residues. Here the CDR3 reads CASSLSGNLGATNEKLFF.

The chain uses TRBV5-1 and TRBJ2-1. CDR3 length: 13 amino acids. CDR1 is SGHRS, CDR2 YFSETQ, per germline. The CDR3 here is CASRVIHYNEQFF.

This chain links TRBV6-1 with TRBJ2-1; TCRdb lists TRBD2, though no DNA is available to test this call. Germline CDR1 MNHNS, CDR2 SASEGT. CDR3 length: 14 amino acids. The CDR3 loop is CASRGAGAVYEQFF.

This chain connects TRBV6-5 to TRBJ2-7; TCRdb's D gene call, TRBD1, goes unchecked for lack of DNA. Germline CDR1 MNHEY, CDR2 SVGAGI. The CDR3 sequence is 12 residues long. CDR3 in amino acids: CASTRGDGEQYF.

The chain uses TRBV9 and TRBJ2-1; the TCRdb call, TRBD1, lacks DNA for checking. CDR1 SGDLS and CDR2 YYNGEE come from the germline V gene. The CDR3 is 15 residues long. The CDR3 spells CASSVQGQGSAEQFF.

This rearrangement joins TRBV7-9 to TRBJ2-2; TCRdb's D call, TRBD2, is unchecked because there is no DNA. Germline values: CDR1 SEHNR, CDR2 FQNEAQ (reference sequence). This CDR3 spans 14 amino acids. CDR3 in amino acids: CASRRVGDTGELFF. Using reference TRBV7-9 and TRBJ2-2 for the parts outside the CDR3, the full variable domain is DTGVSQNPRHKITKRGQNVTFRCDPISEHNRLYWYRQTLGQGPEFLTYFQNEAQLEKSRLLSDRFSAERPKGSFSTLEIQRTEQGDSAMYLCASRRVGDTGELFFGEGSRLTVL.

This chain links TRBV29-1 with TRBJ2-5; TCRdb outputs TRBD2, but without DNA this stays unchecked. This CDR3 comprises 15 residues. Germline values: CDR1 SQVTM, CDR2 ANQGSEA. CDR3 sequence reads: CSVEGTLATGGTQYF.

V is TRBV20-1 and J is TRBJ2-3. Germline CDR1 DFQATT, CDR2 SNEGSKA (reference sequence). The CDR3 runs to 16 residues. CDR3 residues: CSAPSDRVKSTDTQYF.

The chain couples TRBV27 to TRBJ2-2. CDR1 is MNHEY, CDR2 SMNVEV, per germline (reference sequence). CDR3 length: 13 amino acids. Here the CDR3 reads CASSPIKAGELFF.

The gene calls are TRBV29-1 and TRBJ2-5; TCRdb picks TRBD2, but there is no DNA to check that call. CDR3 length: 14 amino acids. CDR1 is SQVTM, CDR2 ANQGSEA, per germline. The chain's CDR3 is CSVGSGSVGETQYF. Full variable domain (outside the CDR3, taken from reference TRBV29-1 and TRBJ2-5): SAVISQKPSRDICQRGTSLTIQCQVDSQVTMMFWYRQQPGQSLTLIATANQGSEATYESGFVIDKFPISRPNLTFSTLTVSNMSPEDSSIYLCSVGSGSVGETQYFGPGTRLLVL.

V gene TRBV4-1 combines with J gene TRBJ2-2. The CDR3 runs 16 residues. CDR1 is MGHRA, CDR2 YSYEKL, per germline. CDR3 amino acids: CASSQPTRQTYRELFF.

This rearrangement joins TRBV25-1 to TRBJ1-1. CDR3 length: 13 residues. Germline V gives CDR1 MGHDK, CDR2 SYGVNS. CDR3: CASSEAGNTEAFF.

This CDR3 is CASSLETSYEQYF. The rearrangement uses TRBV7-2 and TRBJ2-7. Germline assignment: CDR1 SGHTA and CDR2 FQGNSA. The CDR3 extends over 13 amino acids.

This chain joins TRBV12-3 or TRBV12-4 and TRBJ1-3. CDR3 length equals 13 residues. Here the CDR3 reads CASSFGRLNTIYF.

V usage is TRBV10-3 and J usage is TRBJ2-5; TCRdb names TRBD2, which stays unverified in the absence of DNA. Germline V gene sequence: CDR1 ENHRY, CDR2 SYGVKD. CDR3 length: 13 amino acids. The CDR3 region is CAISQQGGETQYF.

The chain links TRBV12-3 or TRBV12-4 to TRBJ1-4. The CDR3 extends over 14 amino acids. CDR3 amino acids: CASSRGRANEKLFF.

The chain carries TRBV5-5 and TRBJ2-5. The CDR3 totals 12 residues. In germline, CDR1 is SGHKS, CDR2 YYEKEE (reference sequence). The CDR3 spells CASSLQQETQYF.

The chain has TRBV5-1 and TRBJ2-1; the D call from TCRdb, TRBD2, cannot be confirmed without DNA. Germline V gives CDR1 SGHRS, CDR2 YFSETQ. This CDR3 has 15 residues. CDR3: CASSPGTTAADEQFF.

The chain combines TRBV5-6 with TRBJ1-1. CDR1 is SGHDT and CDR2 is YYEEEE in the germline V gene. The CDR3 has 15 amino acids. The CDR3 protein is CASSFLIGSGPEAFF.